This is a list of T cell receptor beta chains from one sample in a study of shared clonotypes between healthy human individuals. Data came from immunoSEQ multiplex PCR; TCRdb stores just in-frame clones and leaves some out. The sample shows 2 million to 3 million clones, 93% of them seen only once. Sequenced sample: naive CD4+ T cells from PBMCs. The source is a young man in good health. Some clones in this sample may be carry-over from other donors' samples. Both conserved end residues are part of each CDR3. The D gene is left open where the match is weak.

V	J	D	CDR3	DNA
TRBV5-1	TRBJ2-1	-	CASSSQSSNEQFF	TGCGCCAGCAGCTCCCAGTCGTCCAATGAGCAGTTCTTC
TRBV21-1	TRBJ1-5	-	CASSHPRDSRQPQHF	TGTGCCAGCAGTCACCCCCGGGACAGTAGACAGCCCCAGCATTTT
TRBV12-5	TRBJ1-5	-	CASGLSGQPQHF	TGTGCTAGTGGGCTCAGCGGGCAGCCCCAGCATTTT
TRBV25-1	TRBJ1-6	TRBD1	CASSETRTGNNSPLHF	TGTGCCAGCAGCGAAACCCGGACAGGGAACAATTCACCCCTCCACTTT
TRBV5-4	TRBJ2-1	TRBD2	CASSLGEGGPTNEQFF	TGTGCCAGCAGCTTGGGGGAGGGAGGCCCGACTAATGAGCAGTTCTTC
TRBV5-1	TRBJ2-3	-	CASSGARGSIADTQYF	TGCGCCAGCAGCGGTGCTAGGGGATCCATAGCAGATACGCAGTATTTT
TRBV7-6	TRBJ2-1	-	CASSLAGGYNEQFF	TGTGCCAGCAGCTTAGCGGGAGGCTACAATGAGCAGTTCTTC
TRBV6-5	TRBJ1-2	-	CATHRADYGYTF	TGTGCCACCCACAGGGCCGACTATGGCTACACCTTC
TRBV7-3	TRBJ2-7	TRBD2	CASSLIAGAREQYF	TGTGCCAGCAGCTTAATAGCGGGAGCTCGCGAGCAGTACTTC
TRBV9	TRBJ2-5	-	CASSVSGSPQETQYF	TGTGCCAGCAGCGTATCAGGGAGCCCCCAAGAGACCCAGTACTTC
TRBV6-5	TRBJ2-1	TRBD2	CASSLTSVSYNEQFF	TGTGCCAGCAGTCTGACTAGCGTCTCCTACAATGAGCAGTTCTTC
TRBV9	TRBJ2-1	-	CASSASGSHNEQFF	TGTGCCAGCAGCGCATCCGGGTCTCACAATGAGCAGTTCTTC
TRBV2	TRBJ1-2	-	CASSEFGNYGYTF	TGTGCCAGCAGTGAATTCGGGAACTATGGCTACACCTTC
TRBV18	TRBJ1-5	TRBD1	CASSAAGTGGNQPQHF	TGTGCCAGCTCAGCAGCCGGGACAGGGGGCAATCAGCCCCAGCATTTT
TRBV28	TRBJ1-3	-	CASSPWGPGRGNTIYF	TGTGCCAGCAGTCCTTGGGGGCCTGGCAGGGGAAACACCATATATTTT
TRBV29-1	TRBJ2-2	TRBD1	CSVGTGGTGELFF	TGCAGCGTCGGGACAGGGGGGACCGGGGAGCTGTTTTTT
TRBV5-6	TRBJ1-1	-	CASSLISSEAFF	TGTGCCAGCAGCTTGATAAGTTCTGAAGCTTTCTTT
TRBV5-1	TRBJ2-3	-	CASSDRRTAATDTQYF	TGCGCCAGCAGCGATCGGAGGACGGCCGCCACAGATACGCAGTATTTT
TRBV7-9	TRBJ2-5	TRBD2	CASSLALSGGRRETQYF	TGTGCCAGCAGCTTAGCGCTGTCTGGCGGGAGACGAGAGACCCAGTACTTC
TRBV9	TRBJ1-2	-	CASTRDTNYGYTF	TGTGCCAGCACAAGAGATACTAACTATGGCTACACCTTC
TRBV11-1	TRBJ2-7	-	CASSLWVIIGEIYEQYF	TGTGCCAGCAGCTTATGGGTCATAATTGGGGAAATCTACGAGCAGTACTTC
TRBV28	TRBJ2-1	-	CASSTRGRGNNEQFF	TGTGCCAGCAGCACTAGGGGCAGGGGCAACAATGAGCAGTTCTTC
TRBV30	TRBJ1-3	TRBD1	CAWSRRGTENTIYF	TGTGCCTGGAGTCGCCGAGGGACAGAAAACACCATATATTTT
TRBV19	TRBJ2-5	-	CASSIPGRETQYF	TGTGCCAGTAGTATCCCAGGGCGAGAGACCCAGTACTTC
TRBV10-3	TRBJ2-7	TRBD2	CAISASGSYYEQYF	TGTGCCATCAGTGCTAGCGGGAGTTACTACGAGCAGTACTTC
TRBV19	TRBJ2-7	TRBD1	CASSAGGQYEQYF	TGTGCCAGTAGTGCAGGGGGACAATACGAGCAGTACTTC